These 7 T cell receptor beta chains share one sample of origin, sequenced in a study of beta chain features in type 1 diabetes. The study reverse transcribed the entire isolated RNA, so it sequenced expressed TCRB transcripts. TCRdb's copy holds only in-frame clones and misses some; the assay was immunoSEQ multiplex PCR. The data show around 280,000 clones, under 8.5% seen once. Sequencing was performed on central memory CD4+ T cells from blood. The receptors come from a woman under 30 in good health.

This chain connects TRBV29-1 to TRBJ2-1; D is tentatively TRBD1 or TRBD2 (6 bases each). The CDR3 runs to 15 residues. Between the trimmed V and J ends, which lost 4 bases and 0 bases, there was a span of 13 bases. CDR1 is SQVTM and CDR2 is ANQGSEA in the germline V gene. CDR3 region: CSVVWGAYSYNEQFF. The CDR3 DNA reads as TGCAGCGTTGTATGGGGGGCTTACTCCTACAATGAGCAGTTCTTC.

In this sample, this clone turned up a few times. The chain employs TRBV10-3 and TRBJ1-1; 8 bases map to TRBD1. There are 15 residues in the CDR3. V gave up 6 bases and J gave up 1 base; unmatched junction bases: 7. In germline, CDR1 is ENHRY, CDR2 SYGVKD. CDR3 in DNA: TGTGCCATCAGGGAATACGGACAGGGGAACACTGAAGCTTTCTTT. This codes for CAIREYGQGNTEAFF.

The chain is built from TRBV7-9 and TRBJ2-1, with TRBD1 matching over 9 bases. Germline V lookup: CDR1 SEHNR, CDR2 FQNEAQ (reference sequence). Losses at the gene ends were 6 bases for V and 4 bases for J; bases not matched to a gene: 7. CDR3 length: 15 amino acids. The CDR3: CASSRDREGYNEQFF. The CDR3 nucleotides read TGTGCCAGCAGTCGGGACAGGGAAGGTTACAATGAGCAGTTCTTC. The complete variable domain, with remaining parts taken from reference TRBV7-9 and TRBJ2-1, reads DTGVSQNPRHKITKRGQNVTFRCDPISEHNRLYWYRQTLGQGPEFLTYFQNEAQLEKSRLLSDRFSAERPKGSFSTLEIQRTEQGDSAMYLCASSRDREGYNEQFFGPGTRLTVL.

This clone was counted only a few times. The chain uses TRBV6-5 and TRBJ1-2, with a tentative D call TRBD1 (6 bases). V gave up 2 bases and J gave up 6 bases, with 16 bases separating them. There are 15 residues in the CDR3. Germline-derived CDR1 and CDR2 are MNHEY and SVGAGI. The CDR3 is CASSYDSGQWNGYTF. The CDR3 DNA is TGTGCCAGCAGTTACGACTCCGGACAGTGGAATGGCTACACCTTC.

Only a few counts were recorded for this clone. This rearrangement joins TRBV4-3 to TRBJ1-2; D gene ambiguous. The CDR3 contains 15 residues. Germline V CDR1 and CDR2: LGHNA, YSLEER. Trimming took off 1 base at V and 5 bases at J, with 14 bases between the two ends. This chain's CDR3 is CASSQAGGNQYGYTF. The CDR3 nucleotides read TGCGCCAGCAGCCAAGCTGGAGGGAATCAGTATGGCTACACCTTC.

This chain joins TRBV5-4 and TRBJ2-6; no firm D call. The CDR3 extends over 16 amino acids. Germline-derived CDR1 and CDR2 are SGHNT and YYREEE (reference sequence). V dropped 1 base and J dropped 0 bases, with 8 bases sitting between them. The CDR3 loop is CASSLNTLSGANVLTF. CDR3 DNA: TGTGCCAGCAGCTTGAACACCCTCTCTGGGGCCAACGTCCTGACTTTC.

This clone was counted a few times. Just one base apart from a much larger clone, this may be a read error. The chain recombines TRBV14 with TRBJ2-3; tentative D call: TRBD1 (6 bases). Germline V gene data show CDR1 as SGHDN and CDR2 as FVKESK. The CDR3 has 14 residues. Trimming took off 4 bases at V and 2 bases at J, with 10 bases between the two ends. In DNA form, the CDR3 reads TGTGCCAGCAGCCCGGACAGTAACACAGATACGCAGTATTTT. It is translated as CASSPDSNTDTQYF.